This T cell receptor beta chain was documented in a study of CD8 T cells in ankylosing spondylitis. This clonotype was seen ten or more times. The antigen remains undetermined. Making use of molecular barcodes, quantitative 5'-RACE generated TCR beta libraries. TCRdb re-called the 5' RACE reads with MiXCR, one entry per CDR3 protein. The sample lists around 480,000 distinct CDR3 sequences, roughly 15% occurring once. Notes on the study in general: Blood of patients with ankylosing spondylitis appeared to be characterized by a TCR beta motif of roughly eight highly homologous variants. As for the disease-linked clones, they showed a CD8+ phenotype and occurred at relatively low frequencies in peripheral blood. Matched synovial fluid from ankylosing spondylitis patients was reported to be enriched for disease-linked clones. Certain motif variants had earlier appeared in reactive arthritis synovial fluid and blood.

This clonotype was obtained from a male donor with ankylosing spondylitis. Sequencing was performed on blood, either unsorted or a sorted T cell fraction (not recorded which).

CDR3 amino acids: CASSGGTGGPYNEQFF. DNA for the CDR3: TGCGCCAGCAGCGGCGGGACGGGGGGCCCCTACAATGAGCAGTTCTTC. V gene TRBV5-1 combines with J gene TRBJ2-1; D is possibly TRBD2 (7 bases). The V and J ends lost 4 bases and 2 bases respectively, with 16 bases between them. Germline values: CDR1 SGHRS, CDR2 YFSETQ. CDR3 length: 16 amino acids.